This TCR beta chain came from a study of blood T cell repertoires in COVID-19. This table comes from immunoSEQ multiplex PCR, and its TCRdb copy is limited to in-frame clones, with some not included. This repertoire shows about 47,000 clones, 81% found once; its top ten account for around a quarter. This clone showed up just once. The length of the CDR3 is 16 residues. Trimming stripped 5 bases from V and 0 bases from J, with 14 bases between. From germline, CDR1 is SGHVS and CDR2 FQNEAQ. Sequencing was carried out using peripheral blood. The receptor was isolated from a woman older than 75 with COVID-19, enrolled during active disease. The chain is built from TRBV7-8 and TRBJ1-3; possible D gene TRBD1, 6 bases. Here the CDR3 DNA reads TGTGCCAGCAGCACCACGACAGGTTACTCTGGAAACACCATATATTTT. Translation: CASSTTTGYSGNTIYF.